Shown below are 9 T cell receptor beta chains from a single sample sequenced in a study of blood T cells in healthy people across ages. The use of a sample-barcoded 5' primer and a J-beta primer mix characterized a second PCR of roughly 6 to 11 cycles. TCRdb re-analysed the 5' RACE reads in MiXCR, keeping a single row per CDR3 protein. This table holds around 1.7 million distinct CDR3 sequences, approximately 30% found once. Sequencing was performed on blood. Receptors were obtained from a woman in her twenties or thirties in good health.

This clonotype was seen a few times. This chain uses TRBV20-1 with TRBJ2-1, with 12 bases that match TRBD2. V lost 6 bases, J lost 7 bases, and 4 bases stayed unmatched. Per the germline V gene, CDR1 is DFQATT and CDR2 is SNEGSKA (reference sequence). The CDR3 runs 13 residues. CDR3 DNA: TGCAGTGCGAAGACTAGCGGGAGAAATGAGCAGTTCTTC. This gives the protein CSAKTSGRNEQFF.

In this sample, this clonotype turned up many times. This rearrangement joins TRBV7-9 to TRBJ2-1; D is unresolved. Germline CDR1 is SEHNR and CDR2 is FQNEAQ (reference sequence). The length of the CDR3 is 13 residues. Trimming left V 1 base short and J 3 bases short, with 4 bases between. This CDR3 is CASSLGHYNEQFF. CDR3 bases: TGTGCCAGCAGCTTAGGACACTACAATGAGCAGTTCTTC.

This clonotype was seen at least ten times. The rearrangement joins TRBV29-1 to TRBJ2-4; D is perhaps TRBD1 (7 bases). Trimming took 3 bases from V and 6 from J, leaving 12 bases between them. CDR1 and CDR2 from the germline V gene are SQVTM and ANQGSEA. The CDR3 has 13 amino acids. CDR3 in DNA: TGCAGCGTTGAGGAGGGGGCGCGAAACATTCAGTACTTC. It encodes CSVEEGARNIQYF.

This clonotype was seen a handful of times. This rearrangement joins TRBV7-2 to TRBJ2-3, with D perhaps TRBD2 (5 bases). V was cut by 5 bases and J by 2 bases, with 8 bases left in between. CDR1 is SGHTA, CDR2 FQGNSA, per germline. The CDR3 runs to 13 residues. For the CDR3, the DNA is TGTGCCAGCAGCCACGGGGACACAGATACGCAGTATTTT. Translation gives CASSHGDTDTQYF. Complete variable domain (other parts from reference TRBV7-2 and TRBJ2-3): GAGVSQSPSNKVTEKGKDVELRCDPISGHTALYWYRQSLGQGLEFLIYFQGNSAPDKSGLPSDRFSAERTGGSVSTLTIQRTQQEDSAVYLCASSHGDTDTQYFGPGTRLTVL.

This clonotype occurred many times. The J gene is TRBJ2-7, the V gene TRBV18; D gene ambiguous. The V end was cut by 3 bases, the J end by 3 bases, with 9 bases between. CDR3 size: 13 residues. CDR1 is KGHSH and CDR2 is LQKENI in the germline V gene. CDR3 protein: CASSPVPGYEQYF. The CDR3 DNA is TGTGCCAGCTCACCCGTCCCCGGCTACGAGCAGTACTTC.

Written as DNA, the CDR3 is TGTGCCATCAGTGAGGCTGGGGCAGAGACCCAGTACTTC. This encodes CAISEAGAETQYF. The gene calls are TRBV10-3 and TRBJ2-5; D perhaps matches TRBD1 (5 bases). CDR3 size: 13 residues. The V gene lost 2 bases and the J gene lost 4 bases, with 8 bases spanning the gap. CDR1 is ENHRY, CDR2 SYGVKD, per germline.

This clonotype was counted only a few times. The J gene is TRBJ2-1, the V gene TRBV20-1; the match to TRBD2 covers 11 bases. Germline V gene data show CDR1 as DFQATT and CDR2 as SNEGSKA (reference sequence). V gave up 7 bases and J gave up 5 bases; unmatched junction bases: 13. This CDR3 is 16 amino acids long. Here the CDR3 DNA reads TGCAGTGTAGGGACCGGGACTAGCGGATTGCACAATGAGCAGTTCTTC. Encoded protein: CSVGTGTSGLHNEQFF.

The chain is built from TRBV18 and TRBJ2-7, with D perhaps TRBD1 (6 bases). The CDR3 has 15 residues. Between the trimmed V and J ends, which lost 3 bases and 1 base, there was a span of 13 bases. Germline CDR1 is KGHSH and CDR2 is LQKENI. CDR3 sequence: CASSPFLGGSYEQYF. CDR3 bases: TGTGCCAGCTCACCCTTCCTAGGGGGATCCTACGAGCAGTACTTC.

This chain uses TRBV20-1 with TRBJ2-7, with 8 nucleotides matching TRBD1. In germline, CDR1 is DFQATT, CDR2 SNEGSKA (reference sequence). V was pared by 4 bases and J by 7 bases, with 12 bases of the junction left unmatched. This CDR3 has 14 residues. CDR3 protein: CSAILVRGQGEQYF. CDR3 in DNA: TGCAGTGCTATTCTCGTCAGGGGGCAAGGGGAGCAGTACTTC.